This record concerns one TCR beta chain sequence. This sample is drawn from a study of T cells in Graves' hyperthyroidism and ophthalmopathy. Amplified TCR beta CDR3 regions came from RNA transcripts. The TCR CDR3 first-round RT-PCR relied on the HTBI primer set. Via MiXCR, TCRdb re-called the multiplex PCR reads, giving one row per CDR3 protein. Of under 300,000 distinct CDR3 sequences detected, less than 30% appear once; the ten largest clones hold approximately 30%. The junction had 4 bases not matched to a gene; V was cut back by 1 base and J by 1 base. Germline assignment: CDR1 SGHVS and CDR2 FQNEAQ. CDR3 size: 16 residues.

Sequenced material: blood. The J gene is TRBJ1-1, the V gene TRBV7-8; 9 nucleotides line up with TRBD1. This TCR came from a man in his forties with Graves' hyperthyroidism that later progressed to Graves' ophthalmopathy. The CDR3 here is CASSLDRGRGNTEAFF. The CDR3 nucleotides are TGTGCCAGCAGCTTAGACAGGGGGCGCGGGAACACTGAAGCTTTCTTT.